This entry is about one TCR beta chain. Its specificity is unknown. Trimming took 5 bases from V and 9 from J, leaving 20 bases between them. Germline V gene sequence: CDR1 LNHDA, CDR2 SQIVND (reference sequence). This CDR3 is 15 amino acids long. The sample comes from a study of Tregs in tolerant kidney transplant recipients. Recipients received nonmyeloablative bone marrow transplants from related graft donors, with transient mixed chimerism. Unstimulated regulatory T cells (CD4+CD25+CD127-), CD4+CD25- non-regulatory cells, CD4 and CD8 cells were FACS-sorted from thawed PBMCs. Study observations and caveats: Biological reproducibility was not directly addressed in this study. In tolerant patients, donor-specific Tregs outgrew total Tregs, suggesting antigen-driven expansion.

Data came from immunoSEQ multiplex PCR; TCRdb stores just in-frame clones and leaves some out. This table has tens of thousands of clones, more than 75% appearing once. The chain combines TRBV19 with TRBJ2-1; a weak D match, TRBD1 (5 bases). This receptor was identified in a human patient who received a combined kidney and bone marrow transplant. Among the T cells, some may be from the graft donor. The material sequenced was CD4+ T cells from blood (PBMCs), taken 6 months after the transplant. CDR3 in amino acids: CASSPPGPGIFEQFF. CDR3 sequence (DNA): TGTGCCAGTAGTCCCCCAGGGCCGGGTATTTTTGAGCAGTTCTTC.